The rows below give T cell receptor beta chains drawn from one sample of a study of blood T cell repertoires in COVID-19. Sequenced by immunoSEQ multiplex PCR; TCRdb stores in-frame clones only, minus some. The sample lists roughly 250,000 clones; 82% were seen once. Sequenced material: peripheral blood. These receptors came from a woman over 75 with active or convalescent COVID-19. The CDR3 runs from the conserved cysteine through the conserved F or W. D genes are given only for firm matches. Rows give clone size only sometimes, using once, few, many, or a class for an expanded clone.

j_gene: TRBJ1-1; v_gene: TRBV27; abundance: -; d_gene: -; CDR3nt: TGTGCCAGCAGTCCGGACCGAAGGACAGTAGCTTTCTTT; CDR3aa: CASSPDRRTVAFF
j_gene: TRBJ2-7; v_gene: TRBV20-1; abundance: few; d_gene: -; CDR3nt: TGCAGTGCTAGTACTTCGGGGGGCAGCACCTACGAGCAGTACTTC; CDR3aa: CSASTSGGSTYEQYF
j_gene: TRBJ1-5; v_gene: TRBV5-5; abundance: -; d_gene: -; CDR3nt: TGTGCCAGCAGCTTTGCAGGGGTGGATCAGCCCCAGCATTTT; CDR3aa: CASSFAGVDQPQHF
j_gene: TRBJ2-7; v_gene: TRBV5-1; abundance: few; d_gene: -; CDR3nt: TGCGCCAGCAGCTTGCAATGGGACTCAAACGAGCAGTACTTC; CDR3aa: CASSLQWDSNEQYF
j_gene: TRBJ1-3; v_gene: TRBV15; abundance: -; d_gene: -; CDR3nt: TGTGCCACCAGCAGATCAAAGGGGCGCTTTGGAAACACCATATATTTT; CDR3aa: CATSRSKGRFGNTIYF
j_gene: TRBJ1-2; v_gene: TRBV28; abundance: few; d_gene: -; CDR3nt: TGTGCCAGCAGTCCTCCGGACAGAATTGGCTACACCTTC; CDR3aa: CASSPPDRIGYTF
j_gene: TRBJ2-2; v_gene: TRBV7-9; abundance: -; d_gene: TRBD1; CDR3nt: TGTGCCAGCAGCTTGGGACAGCCGAACACCGGGGAGCTGTTTTTT; CDR3aa: CASSLGQPNTGELFF
j_gene: TRBJ2-1; v_gene: TRBV28; abundance: once; d_gene: -; CDR3nt: TGTGCCAGCAGTTTACGGAAGCGGGCGGAAACCTACAATGAGCAGTTCTTC; CDR3aa: CASSLRKRAETYNEQFF
j_gene: TRBJ2-3; v_gene: TRBV5-1; abundance: -; d_gene: -; CDR3nt: TGCGCCAGCTCAGAAACGGGGAAACCCCTAGGTGATACGCAGTATTTT; CDR3aa: CASSETGKPLGDTQYF
j_gene: TRBJ2-7; v_gene: TRBV19; abundance: -; d_gene: TRBD2; CDR3nt: TGTGCCAGTAGTACTGCTAGCGGGAGGGATTACGAGCAGTACTTC; CDR3aa: CASSTASGRDYEQYF
j_gene: TRBJ1-5; v_gene: TRBV6-6; abundance: once; d_gene: TRBD1; CDR3nt: TGTGCCAGCAGTGTTAGACAGGGGTCAGGTCAGCCCCAGCATTTT; CDR3aa: CASSVRQGSGQPQHF
j_gene: TRBJ1-5; v_gene: TRBV6-5; abundance: once; d_gene: TRBD1; CDR3nt: TGTGCCAGCAGTTCAGGACAGGGCGATAGCAATCAGCCCCAGCATTTT; CDR3aa: CASSSGQGDSNQPQHF
j_gene: TRBJ1-1; v_gene: TRBV4-2; abundance: -; d_gene: -; CDR3nt: TGTGCCAGCAGCCAAGGAATTGAGATTAACACTGAAGCTTTCTTT; CDR3aa: CASSQGIEINTEAFF
j_gene: TRBJ2-7; v_gene: TRBV6-1; abundance: -; d_gene: -; CDR3nt: TGTGCCAGCAGTGAACAGGGCCAGGGGGGAGGCGAGCAGTACTTC; CDR3aa: CASSEQGQGGGEQYF
j_gene: TRBJ2-1; v_gene: TRBV10-1; abundance: -; d_gene: TRBD2; CDR3nt: TGCGCCAGCAGTGAGTGGACTAGCGGGGGGGGTAAGCAGTTCTTC; CDR3aa: CASSEWTSGGGKQFF
j_gene: TRBJ1-6; v_gene: TRBV3-1/TRBV3-2; abundance: -; d_gene: -; CDR3nt: TGTGCCAGCAGCCAAGGCAGCTCCTATAATTCACCCCTCCACTTT; CDR3aa: CASSQGSSYNSPLHF
j_gene: TRBJ2-3; v_gene: TRBV7-9; abundance: -; d_gene: TRBD1; CDR3nt: TGTGCCAGCAGCTTTACAGCGGCAGGGGGCATTGTAGATACGCAGTATTTT; CDR3aa: CASSFTAAGGIVDTQYF
j_gene: TRBJ1-2; v_gene: TRBV6-1; abundance: -; d_gene: TRBD1; CDR3nt: TGTGCCAGCAGTGAAGGGCCGGGACAGAACTATGGCTACACCTTC; CDR3aa: CASSEGPGQNYGYTF
j_gene: TRBJ2-4; v_gene: TRBV5-1; abundance: -; d_gene: -; CDR3nt: TGCGCCAGCAGCTCTCTTGGCGCCAAAAACATTCAGTACTTC; CDR3aa: CASSSLGAKNIQYF
j_gene: TRBJ1-1; v_gene: TRBV29-1; abundance: -; d_gene: -; CDR3nt: TGCAGCGTTGTGGGCCCCGGGCAGGGAAGTATAGTTGAAGCTTTCTTT; CDR3aa: CSVVGPGQGSIVEAFF
j_gene: TRBJ2-7; v_gene: TRBV30; abundance: -; d_gene: TRBD1; CDR3nt: TGTGCCTGGAGTATCGGGACAGGTGCCTACGAGCAGTACTTC; CDR3aa: CAWSIGTGAYEQYF
j_gene: TRBJ1-6; v_gene: TRBV7-9; abundance: -; d_gene: TRBD1; CDR3nt: TGTGCCAGCAGCTTACAGGGGGCTGGGAATTCACCCCTCCACTTT; CDR3aa: CASSLQGAGNSPLHF
j_gene: TRBJ1-2; v_gene: TRBV14; abundance: -; d_gene: -; CDR3nt: TGTGCCAGCAGCCTACCAGGACATGTCTATGGCTACACCTTC; CDR3aa: CASSLPGHVYGYTF
j_gene: TRBJ2-7; v_gene: TRBV11-3; abundance: -; d_gene: -; CDR3nt: TGTGCCAGCAGCCGAAACAGGGAAGCCCACGAGCAGTACTTC; CDR3aa: CASSRNREAHEQYF
j_gene: TRBJ1-1; v_gene: TRBV12-5; abundance: -; d_gene: TRBD1; CDR3nt: TGTGCTAGTGGGTCGACAGGGTTGGCTGAAGCTTTCTTT; CDR3aa: CASGSTGLAEAFF
j_gene: TRBJ1-1; v_gene: TRBV18; abundance: -; d_gene: -; CDR3nt: TGTGCCAGCTCACCGATACAGGGGAACACTGAAGCTTTCTTT; CDR3aa: CASSPIQGNTEAFF
j_gene: TRBJ2-5; v_gene: TRBV28; abundance: -; d_gene: -; CDR3nt: TGTGCCAGCAGTGTGACAACCCAAGAGACCCAGTACTTC; CDR3aa: CASSVTTQETQYF
j_gene: TRBJ2-7; v_gene: TRBV11-2; abundance: once; d_gene: TRBD2; CDR3nt: TGTGCCAGCAGCTCCTACGGGACTATCCACGAGCAGTACTTC; CDR3aa: CASSSYGTIHEQYF
j_gene: TRBJ1-2; v_gene: TRBV6-5; abundance: -; d_gene: -; CDR3nt: TGTGCCAACAAGGGGGACACAGACAACTATGGCTACACCTTC; CDR3aa: CANKGDTDNYGYTF
j_gene: TRBJ2-7; v_gene: TRBV5-4; abundance: -; d_gene: TRBD2; CDR3nt: TGTGCCAGCAGCCTCGGGACTAGCGGGAGTGCTTACGAGCAGTACTTC; CDR3aa: CASSLGTSGSAYEQYF
j_gene: TRBJ1-1; v_gene: TRBV30; abundance: -; d_gene: TRBD1; CDR3nt: TGTGCCTGGAGTGGGAACAGGGGGCGGCGACGCACTGAAGCTTTCTTT; CDR3aa: CAWSGNRGRRRTEAFF
j_gene: TRBJ1-5; v_gene: TRBV4-2; abundance: -; d_gene: TRBD1; CDR3nt: TGTGCCAGCAGCCAAACAGGGGGGGGACAGCCCCAGCATTTT; CDR3aa: CASSQTGGGQPQHF
j_gene: TRBJ2-1; v_gene: TRBV19; abundance: -; d_gene: TRBD2; CDR3nt: TGTGCCAGTAGTATAGACCGGACTAGCGGGAGTGAGCAGTTCTTC; CDR3aa: CASSIDRTSGSEQFF
j_gene: TRBJ2-5; v_gene: TRBV5-1; abundance: -; d_gene: -; CDR3nt: TGCGCCAGCAGCCCCGGATCCAACGGGGAGACCCAGTACTTC; CDR3aa: CASSPGSNGETQYF
j_gene: TRBJ2-7; v_gene: TRBV2; abundance: -; d_gene: -; CDR3nt: TGTGCCAGCAGCCAAACGGCGGGTAACGAGCAGTACTTC; CDR3aa: CASSQTAGNEQYF
j_gene: TRBJ2-1; v_gene: TRBV5-1; abundance: -; d_gene: TRBD2; CDR3nt: TGCGCCAGCAGCTTGGGTTGGCTAGCGGAGAATGAGCAGTTCTTC; CDR3aa: CASSLGWLAENEQFF
j_gene: TRBJ2-5; v_gene: TRBV5-4; abundance: -; d_gene: -; CDR3nt: TGTGCCAGCAGCTTGAAAGGAGAAGAGACCCAGTACTTC; CDR3aa: CASSLKGEETQYF
j_gene: TRBJ1-2; v_gene: TRBV10-3; abundance: once; d_gene: -; CDR3nt: TGTGCCATCAGTGCTCCAGACAGTTATGGCTACACCTTC; CDR3aa: CAISAPDSYGYTF
j_gene: TRBJ1-2; v_gene: TRBV27; abundance: -; d_gene: TRBD1; CDR3nt: TGTGCCAGCAGTCCTTACTTGGACAGGGGCGACTATGGCTACACCTTC; CDR3aa: CASSPYLDRGDYGYTF
j_gene: TRBJ1-3; v_gene: TRBV28; abundance: -; d_gene: TRBD1; CDR3nt: TGTGCCAGCAGTTTAGGTACAGGGGCAACCTCTGGAAACACCATATATTTT; CDR3aa: CASSLGTGATSGNTIYF